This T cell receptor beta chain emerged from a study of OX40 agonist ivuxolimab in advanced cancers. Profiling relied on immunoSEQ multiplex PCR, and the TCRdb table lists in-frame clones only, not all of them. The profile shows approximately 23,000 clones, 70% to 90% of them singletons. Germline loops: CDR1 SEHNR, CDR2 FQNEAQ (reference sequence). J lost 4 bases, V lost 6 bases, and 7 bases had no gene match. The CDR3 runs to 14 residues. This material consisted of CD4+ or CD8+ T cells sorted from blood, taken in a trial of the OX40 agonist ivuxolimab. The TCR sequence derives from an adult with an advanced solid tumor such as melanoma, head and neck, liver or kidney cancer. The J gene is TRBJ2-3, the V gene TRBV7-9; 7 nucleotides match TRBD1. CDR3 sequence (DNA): TGTGCCAGCAGTCATAATGACAGGGCAGATACGCAGTATTTT. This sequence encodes CASSHNDRADTQYF. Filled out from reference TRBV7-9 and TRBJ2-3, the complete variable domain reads DTGVSQNPRHKITKRGQNVTFRCDPISEHNRLYWYRQTLGQGPEFLTYFQNEAQLEKSRLLSDRFSAERPKGSFSTLEIQRTEQGDSAMYLCASSHNDRADTQYFGPGTRLTVL.